This T cell receptor (beta chain) stems from a study of cytomegalovirus exposure and HLA in healthy donors. The study's findings and limits: Specificity of a few CMV-associated chains for CMV antigens was verified in vitro. CMV serostatus was the only recorded immune exposure for donors.

Germline V gene lookup returns CDR1 LNHDA and CDR2 SQIVND (reference sequence). With V trimmed by 7 bases and J by 15 bases, 8 bases remained unmatched. CDR3 length: 11 amino acids. 60 Vbeta and 13 Jbeta primers were used in PCR. Sequencing was performed with immunoSEQ multiplex PCR; in TCRdb, only in-frame clones are kept and a portion is missing. The table lists about 140,000 clones, under 70% of them singletons. Worth noting for this clone: Its specificity is unknown.

The chain uses TRBV19 and TRBJ1-4; 7 nucleotides match TRBD1. The sample comprised PBMCs. This TCR derives from a woman in her sixties or seventies in good health and CMV-seronegative. DNA of the CDR3: TGTGCCAGTACCGTGACAGGGAAGGTGTTTTTT. Residues: CASTVTGKVFF.